Included here is one T cell receptor (beta chain) sequence, with context. Antigen: not known. The germline gives CDR1 LGHDT, CDR2 YNNKEL (reference sequence). The length of the CDR3 is 13 residues. V shed 6 bases and J shed 3 bases, with 12 bases lying between them. This sample stems from a study of T cell responses to AZD1222 COVID-19 vaccine. Whole-study context: Recipients boosted at about 4 weeks or about 12 weeks are pooled.

The table came from immunoSEQ multiplex PCR; TCRdb's copy has only in-frame clones and leaves some out. The table lists around 170,000 clones, approximately 91% of them singletons. Study-level findings and limits: An increase in Spike-specific TCR breadth and depth was observed after two AZD1222 doses.

The specimen comprised peripheral blood, sampled on day 0 of AZD1222 vaccination. The genes are TRBV3-1 (or the pseudogene TRBV3-2) and TRBJ2-7; maybe TRBD1 (5 bases). This TCR was sampled from an adult in good health. CDR3 in amino acids: CASRRPGHYEQYF. The CDR3, as DNA: TGTGCCAGCAGACGACCAGGACACTACGAGCAGTACTTC.